This T cell receptor (beta chain) was retrieved from a study of T cell repertoires in cytomegalovirus infection. Study-wide background: It was the public TCR beta signatures that indicated both CMV infection and matching HLA type.

Only a few counts were recorded for this clonotype. Its target is unknown. J lost 8 bases, V lost 3 bases, and 10 bases had no gene match. The germline V gene encodes CDR1 ENHRY and CDR2 SYGVKD. The CDR3 sequence is 16 residues long. General observations from the study: Dominant in the ex vivo response were TCR beta clonotypes restricted by HLA-C and specific for CMV.

MiXCR, applied by TCRdb to the reads, yields one record per CDR3 protein. The sample includes 310,000 or so distinct CDR3 sequences, 15% to 20% of them seen just once. Source material: PBMCs. The receptor comes from a human donor in good health (CMV status not recorded). Some clones in this sample may be carry-over from other donors' samples. The chain has TRBV10-3 and TRBJ2-2, with 9 bases aligning to TRBD1. The CDR3 DNA reads TGTGCCATCAGTGAAGGGGGACAGGGTCTTCCGGGGGAGCTGTTTTTT. Translated, it gives CAISEGGQGLPGELFF.